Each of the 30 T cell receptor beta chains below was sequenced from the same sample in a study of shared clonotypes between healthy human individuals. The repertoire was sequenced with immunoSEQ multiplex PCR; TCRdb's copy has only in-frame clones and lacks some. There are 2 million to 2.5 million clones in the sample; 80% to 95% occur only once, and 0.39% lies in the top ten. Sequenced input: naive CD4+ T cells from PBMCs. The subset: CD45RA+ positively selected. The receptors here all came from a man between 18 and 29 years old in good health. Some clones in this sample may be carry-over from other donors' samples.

DNA of the CDR3: TGTGCCAGTAGTATATTTGCGAGCTCTGGAAACACCATATATTTT. This sequence encodes CASSIFASSGNTIYF. The chain is built from TRBV19 and TRBJ1-3; no definite D call. This CDR3 has 15 amino acids. Germline V CDR1 and CDR2: LNHDA, SQIVND (reference sequence). V was clipped by 2 bases and J by 0 bases, with 8 bases between them.

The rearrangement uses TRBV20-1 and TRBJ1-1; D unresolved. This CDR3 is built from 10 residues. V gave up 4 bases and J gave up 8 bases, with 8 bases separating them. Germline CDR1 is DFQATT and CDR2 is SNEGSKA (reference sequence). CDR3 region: CSATRQEAFF. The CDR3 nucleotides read TGCAGTGCTACCCGACAAGAAGCTTTCTTT.

The CDR3, as DNA: TGTGCCAGCTCCCGGGGGGGCGCTCGAGTAGCTTTCTTT. Its protein product is CASSRGGARVAFF. V and J are TRBV2 and TRBJ1-1; D might be TRBD1 (6 bases). The V end lost 8 bases, the J end lost 10 bases, and 20 bases lay between the germline ends. From germline, CDR1 is SNHLY and CDR2 FYNNEI. This CDR3 has 13 amino acids.

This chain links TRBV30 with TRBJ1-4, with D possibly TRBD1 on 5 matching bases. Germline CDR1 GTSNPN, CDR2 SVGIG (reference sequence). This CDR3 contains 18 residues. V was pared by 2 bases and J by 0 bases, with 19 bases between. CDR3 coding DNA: TGTGCCTGGAGTCTTCGGACGGACACGATTGCAACTAATGAAAAACTGTTTTTT. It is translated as CAWSLRTDTIATNEKLFF.

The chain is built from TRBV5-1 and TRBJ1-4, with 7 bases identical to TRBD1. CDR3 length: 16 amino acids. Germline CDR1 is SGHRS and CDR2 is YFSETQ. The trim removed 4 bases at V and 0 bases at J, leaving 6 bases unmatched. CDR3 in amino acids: CASSPTGSSTNEKLFF. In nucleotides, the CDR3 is TGCGCCAGCAGCCCGACAGGGTCGTCAACTAATGAAAAACTGTTTTTT.

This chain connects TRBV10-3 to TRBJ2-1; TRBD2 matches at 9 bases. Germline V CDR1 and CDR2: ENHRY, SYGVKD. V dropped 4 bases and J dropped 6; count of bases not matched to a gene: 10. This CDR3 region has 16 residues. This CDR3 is CAISVGPGLAPNEQFF. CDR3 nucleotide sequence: TGTGCCATCAGTGTCGGACCGGGACTAGCCCCCAATGAGCAGTTCTTC.

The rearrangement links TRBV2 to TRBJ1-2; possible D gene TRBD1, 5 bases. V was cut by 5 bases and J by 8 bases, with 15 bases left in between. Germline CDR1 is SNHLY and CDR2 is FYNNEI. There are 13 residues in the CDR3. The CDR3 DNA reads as TGTGCCAGCAGTCGAGACAGCGCCTGGGGCTACACCTTC. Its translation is CASSRDSAWGYTF.

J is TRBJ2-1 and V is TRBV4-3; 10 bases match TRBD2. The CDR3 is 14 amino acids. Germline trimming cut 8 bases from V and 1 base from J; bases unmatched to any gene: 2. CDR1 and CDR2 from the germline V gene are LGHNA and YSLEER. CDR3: CASSLAGSYNEQFF. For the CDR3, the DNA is TGCGCCAGCTCACTAGCGGGGTCCTACAATGAGCAGTTCTTC.

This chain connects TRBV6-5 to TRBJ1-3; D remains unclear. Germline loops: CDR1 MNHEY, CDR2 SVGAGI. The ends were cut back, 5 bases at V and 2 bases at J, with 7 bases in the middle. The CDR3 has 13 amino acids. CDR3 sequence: CASSPRAGNTIYF. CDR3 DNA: TGTGCCAGCAGTCCCCGAGCTGGAAACACCATATATTTT.

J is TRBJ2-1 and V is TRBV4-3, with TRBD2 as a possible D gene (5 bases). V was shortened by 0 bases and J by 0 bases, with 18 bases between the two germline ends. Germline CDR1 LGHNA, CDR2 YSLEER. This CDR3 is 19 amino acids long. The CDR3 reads CASSQEWFSGYHSYNEQFF. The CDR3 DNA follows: TGCGCCAGCAGCCAAGAGTGGTTTTCGGGGTACCACTCCTACAATGAGCAGTTCTTC.

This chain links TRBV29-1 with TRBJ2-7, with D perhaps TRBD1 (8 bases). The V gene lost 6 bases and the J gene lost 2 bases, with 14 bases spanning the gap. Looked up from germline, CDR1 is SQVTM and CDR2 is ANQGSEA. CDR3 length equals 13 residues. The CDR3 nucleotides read TGCAGCGTCCAACAGGGGGGGGCCTACGAGCAGTACTTC. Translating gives CSVQQGGAYEQYF.

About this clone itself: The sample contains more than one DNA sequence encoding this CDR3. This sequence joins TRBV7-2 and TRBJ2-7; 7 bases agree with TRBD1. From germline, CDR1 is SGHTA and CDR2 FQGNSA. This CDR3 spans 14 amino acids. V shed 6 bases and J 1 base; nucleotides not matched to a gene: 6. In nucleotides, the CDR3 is TGTGCCAGCAGGAGAACAGGGGCGTCCTACGAGCAGTACTTC. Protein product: CASRRTGASYEQYF. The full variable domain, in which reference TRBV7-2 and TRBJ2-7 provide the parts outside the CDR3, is GAGVSQSPSNKVTEKGKDVELRCDPISGHTALYWYRQSLGQGLEFLIYFQGNSAPDKSGLPSDRFSAERTGGSVSTLTIQRTQQEDSAVYLCASRRTGASYEQYFGPGTRLTVT.

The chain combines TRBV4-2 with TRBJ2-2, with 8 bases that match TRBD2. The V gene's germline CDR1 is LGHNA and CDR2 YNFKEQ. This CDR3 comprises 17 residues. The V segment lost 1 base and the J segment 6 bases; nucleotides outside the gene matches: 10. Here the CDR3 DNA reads TGTGCCAGCAGCCAAGTCGGGCTAGCGGGTACCCCCGGGGAGCTGTTTTTT. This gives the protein CASSQVGLAGTPGELFF.

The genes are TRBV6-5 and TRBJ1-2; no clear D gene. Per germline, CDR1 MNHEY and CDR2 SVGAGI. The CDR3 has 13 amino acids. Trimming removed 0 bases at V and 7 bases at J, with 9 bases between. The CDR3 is CASSYSGKGGYTF. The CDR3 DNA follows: TGTGCCAGCAGTTACTCCGGGAAGGGTGGCTACACCTTC.

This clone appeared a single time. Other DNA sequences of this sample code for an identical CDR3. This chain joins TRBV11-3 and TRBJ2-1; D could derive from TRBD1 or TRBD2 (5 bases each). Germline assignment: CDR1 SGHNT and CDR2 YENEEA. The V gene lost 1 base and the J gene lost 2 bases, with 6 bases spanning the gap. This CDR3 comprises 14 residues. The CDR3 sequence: CASSLGGAYNEQFF. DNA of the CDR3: TGTGCCAGCAGCTTAGGAGGGGCCTACAATGAGCAGTTCTTC.

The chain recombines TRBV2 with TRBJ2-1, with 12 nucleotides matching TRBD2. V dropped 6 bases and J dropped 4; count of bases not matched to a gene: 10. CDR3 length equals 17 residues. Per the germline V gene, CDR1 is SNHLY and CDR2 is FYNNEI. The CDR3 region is CASRNPSGRGKYNEQFF. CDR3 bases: TGTGCCAGCAGGAACCCTAGCGGGAGGGGTAAATACAATGAGCAGTTCTTC.

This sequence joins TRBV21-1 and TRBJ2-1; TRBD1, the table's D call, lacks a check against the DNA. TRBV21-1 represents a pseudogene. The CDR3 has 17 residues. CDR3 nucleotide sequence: TGTGCCAGCAGCATGGGCTCGATAAAATGGGCGTACAATGAGCAGTTCTTC. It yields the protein CASSMGSIKWAYNEQFF.

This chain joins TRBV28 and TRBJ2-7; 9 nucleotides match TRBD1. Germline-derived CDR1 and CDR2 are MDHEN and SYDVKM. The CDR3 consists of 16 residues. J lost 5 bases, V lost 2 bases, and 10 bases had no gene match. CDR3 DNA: TGTGCCAGCAGTTTACGCGCCGGGACAGGGTACGACGAGCAGTACTTC. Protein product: CASSLRAGTGYDEQYF.

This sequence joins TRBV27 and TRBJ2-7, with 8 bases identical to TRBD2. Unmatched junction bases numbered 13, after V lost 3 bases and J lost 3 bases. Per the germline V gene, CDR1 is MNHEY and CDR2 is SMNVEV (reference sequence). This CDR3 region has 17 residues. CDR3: CASSLRGVPKSYYEQYF. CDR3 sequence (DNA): TGTGCCAGCAGTTTGCGGGGGGTACCAAAATCCTACTACGAGCAGTACTTC.

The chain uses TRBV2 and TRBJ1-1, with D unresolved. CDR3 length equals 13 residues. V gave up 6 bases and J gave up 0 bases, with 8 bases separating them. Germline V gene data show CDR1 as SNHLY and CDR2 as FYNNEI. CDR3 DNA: TGTGCCAGCAGACAGACCATGAACACTGAAGCTTTCTTT. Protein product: CASRQTMNTEAFF.

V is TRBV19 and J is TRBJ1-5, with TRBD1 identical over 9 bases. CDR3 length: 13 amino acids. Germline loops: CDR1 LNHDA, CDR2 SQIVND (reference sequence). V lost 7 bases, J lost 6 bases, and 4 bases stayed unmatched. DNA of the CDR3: TGTGCCAGTAAGAAGACAGGGGGTCAGCCCCAGCATTTT. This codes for CASKKTGGQPQHF.

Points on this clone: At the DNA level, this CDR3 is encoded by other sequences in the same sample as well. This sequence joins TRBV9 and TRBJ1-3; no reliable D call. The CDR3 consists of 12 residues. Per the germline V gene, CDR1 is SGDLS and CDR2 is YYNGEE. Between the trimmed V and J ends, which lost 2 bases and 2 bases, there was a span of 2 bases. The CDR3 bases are TGTGCCAGCAGCGTGCCTGGAAACACCATATATTTT. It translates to CASSVPGNTIYF.

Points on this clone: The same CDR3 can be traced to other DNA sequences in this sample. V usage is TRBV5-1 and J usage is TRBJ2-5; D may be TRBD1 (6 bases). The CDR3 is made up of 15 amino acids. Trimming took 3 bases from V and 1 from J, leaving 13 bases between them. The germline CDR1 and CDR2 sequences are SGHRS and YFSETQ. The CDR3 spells CASSSPRGGQETQYF. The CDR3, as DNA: TGCGCCAGCAGCTCGCCCAGGGGCGGCCAAGAGACCCAGTACTTC. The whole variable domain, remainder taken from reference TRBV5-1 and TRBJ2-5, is KAGVTQTPRYLIKTRGQQVTLSCSPISGHRSVSWYQQTPGQGLQFLFEYFSETQRNKGNFPGRFSGRQFSNSRSEMNVSTLELGDSALYLCASSSPRGGQETQYFGPGTRLLVL.

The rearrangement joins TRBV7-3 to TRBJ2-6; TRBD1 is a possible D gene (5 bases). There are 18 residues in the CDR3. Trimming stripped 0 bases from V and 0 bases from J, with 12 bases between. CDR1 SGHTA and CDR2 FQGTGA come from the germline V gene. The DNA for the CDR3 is TGTGCCAGCAGCTTAACTCTTCAGGGAAGCTCTGGGGCCAACGTCCTGACTTTC. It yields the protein CASSLTLQGSSGANVLTF.

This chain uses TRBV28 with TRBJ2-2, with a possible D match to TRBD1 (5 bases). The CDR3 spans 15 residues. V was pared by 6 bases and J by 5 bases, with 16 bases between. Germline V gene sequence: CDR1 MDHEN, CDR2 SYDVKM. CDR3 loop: CASSQTTTETGELFF. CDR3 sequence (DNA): TGTGCCAGCAGCCAAACGACGACAGAGACCGGGGAGCTGTTTTTT.

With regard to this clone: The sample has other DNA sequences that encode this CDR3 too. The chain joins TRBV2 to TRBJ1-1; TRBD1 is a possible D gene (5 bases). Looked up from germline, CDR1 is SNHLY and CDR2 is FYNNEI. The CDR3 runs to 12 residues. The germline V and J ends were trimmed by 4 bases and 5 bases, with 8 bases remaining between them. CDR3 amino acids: CASSVGGTEAFF. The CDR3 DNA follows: TGTGCCAGCAGTGTTGGGGGGACTGAAGCTTTCTTT.

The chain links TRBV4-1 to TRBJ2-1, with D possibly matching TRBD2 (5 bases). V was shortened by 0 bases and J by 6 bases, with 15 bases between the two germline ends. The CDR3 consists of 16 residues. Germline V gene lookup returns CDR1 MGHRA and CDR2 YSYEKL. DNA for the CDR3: TGCGCCAGCAGCCAAGAAAGCCTAGCCCGGATCAATGAGCAGTTCTTC. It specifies CASSQESLARINEQFF.

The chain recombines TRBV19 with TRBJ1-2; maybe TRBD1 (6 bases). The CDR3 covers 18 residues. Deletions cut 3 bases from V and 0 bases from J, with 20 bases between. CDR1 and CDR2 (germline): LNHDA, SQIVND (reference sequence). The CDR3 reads CASSIPPGHGTTNYGYTF. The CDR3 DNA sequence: TGTGCCAGTAGTATCCCCCCGGGACATGGCACCACTAACTATGGCTACACCTTC.

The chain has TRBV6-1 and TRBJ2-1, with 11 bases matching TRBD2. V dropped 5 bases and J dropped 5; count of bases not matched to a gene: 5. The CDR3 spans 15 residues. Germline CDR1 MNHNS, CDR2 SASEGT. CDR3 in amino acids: CASSRTSGLNNEQFF. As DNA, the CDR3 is TGTGCCAGCAGTCGGACTAGCGGGCTCAACAATGAGCAGTTCTTC.

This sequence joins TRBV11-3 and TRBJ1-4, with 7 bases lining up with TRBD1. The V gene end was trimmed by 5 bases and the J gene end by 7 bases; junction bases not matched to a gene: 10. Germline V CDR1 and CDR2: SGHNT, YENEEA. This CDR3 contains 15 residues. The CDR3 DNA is TGTGCCAGCAGCGTCCACAGGGGCTGGAGTGAAAAACTGTTTTTT. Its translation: CASSVHRGWSEKLFF.